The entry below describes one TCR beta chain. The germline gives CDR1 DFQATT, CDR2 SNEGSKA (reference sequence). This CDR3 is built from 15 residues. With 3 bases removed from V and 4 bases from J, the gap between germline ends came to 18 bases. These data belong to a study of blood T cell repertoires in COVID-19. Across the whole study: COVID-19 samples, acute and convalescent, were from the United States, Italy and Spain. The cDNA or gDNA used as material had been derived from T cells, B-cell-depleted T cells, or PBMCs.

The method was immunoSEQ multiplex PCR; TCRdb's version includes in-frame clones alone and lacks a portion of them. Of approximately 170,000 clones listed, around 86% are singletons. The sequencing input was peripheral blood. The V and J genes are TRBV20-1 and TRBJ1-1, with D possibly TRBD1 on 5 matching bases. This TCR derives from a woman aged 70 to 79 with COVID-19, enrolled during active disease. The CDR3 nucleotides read TGCAGTGCTAGTGGGAGGGGAAAGGGAGGCACTGAAGCTTTCTTT. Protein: CSASGRGKGGTEAFF.